The present T cell receptor (beta chain) was sequenced within a study of T cells in Graves' hyperthyroidism and ophthalmopathy. Amplified TCR beta CDR3 regions came from RNA transcripts. The HTBI primer set drove a first-round RT-PCR of the TCR CDR3. MiXCR, applied by TCRdb to the multiplex PCR reads, yields one record per CDR3 protein. Here the sample spans under 450,000 distinct CDR3 sequences, 15% to 20% being singletons. There are many counts of this clonotype. This blood was taken when hyperthyroidism was first diagnosed, before any ophthalmopathy symptoms existed. CDR1 SEHNR and CDR2 FQNEAQ come from the germline V gene (reference sequence). Between the trimmed V and J ends, which lost 6 bases and 4 bases, there was a span of 15 bases. The CDR3 length is 14 residues.

The TCR was taken from a woman under 40 with Graves' hyperthyroidism that later progressed to Graves' ophthalmopathy. The chain has TRBV7-9 and TRBJ1-1; D may be TRBD1 (5 bases). Material: blood. This CDR3 reads CASSLTTGITEAFF. Written as DNA, the CDR3 is TGTGCCAGCAGTTTGACCACAGGTATCACTGAAGCTTTCTTT. The complete variable domain, with remaining parts taken from reference TRBV7-9 and TRBJ1-1, reads DTGVSQNPRHKITKRGQNVTFRCDPISEHNRLYWYRQTLGQGPEFLTYFQNEAQLEKSRLLSDRFSAERPKGSFSTLEIQRTEQGDSAMYLCASSLTTGITEAFFGQGTRLTVV.